The clone carrying this T cell receptor beta chain was found many times. No antigen is known for it. The sample comes from a study of Graves' ophthalmopathy and Graves' hyperthyroidism. Findings and limits, study-wide: Detection in blood was also observed for most expanded thyroid clonotypes above 0.001 frequency.

Ophthalmopathy in the donors was of moderate-to-severe activity, with CAS ≥3, NOSPECS ≥4 and duration under 3 months. Amplification targeted the TCR beta CDR3 regions, with RNA transcripts as the source material. A first-round RT-PCR used HTBI primers, followed by a second-round multiplex PCR. TCRdb re-called the multiplex PCR reads through MiXCR, storing one row per CDR3 protein. The data hold about 160,000 distinct CDR3 sequences, with approximately 38% observed a single time. The germline CDR1 and CDR2 sequences are LGHNA and YSLEER. V gave up 2 bases and J gave up 3 bases, with 14 bases separating them. The CDR3 is 15 amino acids.

The rearrangement links TRBV4-3 to TRBJ2-7; D tentatively fits TRBD1 or TRBD2 (5 bases each). The TCR was taken from a woman aged 40 to 55 with Graves' ophthalmopathy. Sequencing was done on a sample of peripheral blood. The CDR3 protein is CASSQRREGIYEQYF. In DNA, the CDR3 is TGCGCCAGCAGCCAACGGCGTGAGGGGATCTACGAGCAGTACTTC.